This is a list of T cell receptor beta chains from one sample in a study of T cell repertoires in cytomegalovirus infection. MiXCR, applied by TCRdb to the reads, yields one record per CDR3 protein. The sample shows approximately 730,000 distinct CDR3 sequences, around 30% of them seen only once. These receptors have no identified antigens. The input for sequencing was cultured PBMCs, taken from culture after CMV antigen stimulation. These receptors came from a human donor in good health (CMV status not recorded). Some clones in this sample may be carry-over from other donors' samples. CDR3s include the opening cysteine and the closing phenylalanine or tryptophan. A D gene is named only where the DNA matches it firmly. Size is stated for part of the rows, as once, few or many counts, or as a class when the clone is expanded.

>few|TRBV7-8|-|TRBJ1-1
TGTGCCAGCAGCACCTATCGGGGGCGCCTCCAGGACACTGAAGCTTTCTTT
CASSTYRGRLQDTEAFF
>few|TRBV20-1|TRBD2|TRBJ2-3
TGCAGTGCTAGAGATCCCAAACAGACCGGGACTAGCGGGAGGGCAGCAGATACGCAGTATTTT
CSARDPKQTGTSGRAADTQYF
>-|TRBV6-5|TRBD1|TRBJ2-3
TGTGCCAGCAGTCGACAGGGGGCTTATACGCAGTATTTT
CASSRQGAYTQYF
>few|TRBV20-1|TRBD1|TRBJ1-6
TGCAGTGCTAGAGGTGTTGGACAGGGGACATTACCTACCCTCCACTTT
CSARGVGQGTLPTLHF
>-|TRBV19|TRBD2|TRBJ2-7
TGTGCCAGTAGTATCCGGGAGGGTTCCTACGAGCAGTACTTC
CASSIREGSYEQYF
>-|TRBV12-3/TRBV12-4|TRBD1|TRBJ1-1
TGTGCCAGCACCAGGGGGTTAACTGAAGCTTTCTTT
CASTRGLTEAFF
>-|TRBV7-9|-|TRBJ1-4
TGTGCCAGCAGCTCCCCGTGGGGCAGGGAAAAACTGTTTTTT
CASSSPWGREKLFF
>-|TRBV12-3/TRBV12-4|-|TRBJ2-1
TGTGCCAGCGGGGAAGCGAGCTCCTACAATGAGCAGTTCTTC
CASGEASSYNEQFF
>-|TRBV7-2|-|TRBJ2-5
TGTGCCAGCAGCTTAAACGGAATGGGGGAGACCCAGTACTTC
CASSLNGMGETQYF
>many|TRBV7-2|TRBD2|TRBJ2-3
TGTGCCAGCAGCTCTAGACTAGCGGGAGACCCCACAGATACGCAGTATTTT
CASSSRLAGDPTDTQYF
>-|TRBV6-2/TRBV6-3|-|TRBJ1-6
TGTGCCAGCACGACGAACCAAAATTCACCCCTCCACTTT
CASTTNQNSPLHF
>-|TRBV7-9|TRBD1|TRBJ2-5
TGTGCCAGCAGCTCGACAGGGACCTCCCAGACCCAGTACTTC
CASSSTGTSQTQYF